A single sample is the source of the 25 T cell receptor beta chains below, sequenced in a study of T cell repertoires in cytomegalovirus infection. MiXCR, applied by TCRdb to the reads, yields one record per CDR3 protein. The sample contains almost 90,000 distinct CDR3 sequences, 25% to 35% of which appear only once. The antigens of these receptors remain unknown. Sequencing was performed on CD8+ T cells from cultured PBMCs, taken from culture after CMV antigen stimulation. These receptors all come from a human donor in good health (CMV status not recorded). Some clones in this sample may be carry-over from other donors' samples.

This clonotype was observed a handful of times. The chain joins TRBV9 to TRBJ2-7; 7 nucleotides agree with TRBD1. V trimming: 4 bases; J trimming: 2 bases; junction bases outside the gene matches: 12. The CDR3 contains 16 residues. Germline CDR1 is SGDLS and CDR2 is YYNGEE. CDR3 region: CASSPTSGTAPYEQYF. The CDR3 DNA follows: TGTGCCAGCAGCCCTACCTCCGGGACAGCTCCCTACGAGCAGTACTTC.

This chain joins TRBV13 and TRBJ2-5; 9 bases align to TRBD2. The germline CDR1 and CDR2 sequences are PRHDT and FYEKMQ (reference sequence). Trimming took 5 bases from V and 5 from J; bases not matched to a gene: 9. The CDR3 runs 15 residues. In DNA, the CDR3 is TGTGCCAGCAGCGCAGCTAGCGGGGCCTACGAGACCCAGTACTTC. Protein sequence: CASSAASGAYETQYF. Combining the CDR3 with reference TRBV13 and TRBJ2-5 gives the whole variable domain AAGVIQSPRHLIKEKRETATLKCYPIPRHDTVYWYQQGPGQDPQFLISFYEKMQSDKGSIPDRFSAQQFSDYHSELNMSSLELGDSALYFCASSAASGAYETQYFGPGTRLLVL.

The gene calls are TRBV7-9 and TRBJ2-3; D is possibly TRBD2 (6 bases). CDR1 and CDR2 (germline): SEHNR, FQNEAQ (reference sequence). V lost 8 bases, J lost 4 bases, and 19 bases lay in between. The CDR3 is 15 residues long. The CDR3 loop is CASPPLALSSDTQYF. The CDR3 region has the DNA TGTGCCAGCCCACCCCTAGCGCTGAGTTCAGATACGCAGTATTTT.

V usage is TRBV28 and J usage is TRBJ2-7; possibly TRBD2 for D (6 bases). In germline, CDR1 is MDHEN, CDR2 SYDVKM. V was clipped by 4 bases and J by 6 bases, with 16 bases between them. The CDR3 runs 14 residues. The CDR3 nucleotides are TGTGCCAGCAGTTCGGGACTGGGAAGGAGCGAGCAGTACTTC. Translated: CASSSGLGRSEQYF.

The chain carries TRBV3-1 and TRBJ1-1, with a tentative D call TRBD1 (6 bases). V dropped 0 bases and J dropped 0 bases, with 14 bases sitting between them. The CDR3 sequence is 17 residues long. Germline CDR1 reads LGHDT; CDR2 reads YNNKEL (reference sequence). The CDR3 sequence: CASSQDYGQSLNTEAFF. The CDR3, as DNA: TGTGCCAGCAGCCAAGATTACGGACAGTCCTTGAACACTGAAGCTTTCTTT.

The V and J genes are TRBV4-2 and TRBJ2-7, with a possible D match to TRBD2 (5 bases). Trimming left V 3 bases short and J 5 bases short, with 8 bases between. The CDR3 runs to 12 residues. Germline V gene data show CDR1 as LGHNA and CDR2 as YNFKEQ. The DNA for the CDR3 is TGTGCCAGCAGCCAGCCCGGGGACGAGCAGTACTTC. Encoded protein: CASSQPGDEQYF.

This clonotype was counted a few times. The gene calls are TRBV11-2 and TRBJ2-5; 7 bases agree with TRBD2. There are 15 residues in the CDR3. The V and J ends lost 2 bases and 1 base, in that order; junction bases with no gene match: 4. The germline V gene encodes CDR1 SGHAT and CDR2 FQNNGV. CDR3: CASSLYGGGQETQYF. CDR3 nucleotide sequence: TGTGCCAGCAGCTTATATGGGGGGGGCCAAGAGACCCAGTACTTC. Using reference TRBV11-2 and TRBJ2-5 for the parts outside the CDR3, the full variable domain is EAGVAQSPRYKIIEKRQSVAFWCNPISGHATLYWYQQILGQGPKLLIQFQNNGVVDDSQLPKDRFSAERLKGVDSTLKIQPAKLEDSAVYLCASSLYGGGQETQYFGPGTRLLVL.

The rearrangement uses TRBV5-6 and TRBJ2-3; 10 bases map to TRBD2. CDR3 length: 17 residues. Germline V gene data show CDR1 as SGHDT and CDR2 as YYEEEE. Germline trimming cut 3 bases from V and 2 bases from J; bases unmatched to any gene: 9. The CDR3 DNA reads TGTGCCAGCAGCTGGGGTCGGACTAGCGGATACACAGATACGCAGTATTTT. Protein sequence: CASSWGRTSGYTDTQYF.

J is TRBJ2-7 and V is TRBV5-5, with 7 bases identical to TRBD1. V lost 3 bases, J lost 3 bases, and 3 bases stayed unmatched. The germline CDR1 and CDR2 sequences are SGHKS and YYEKEE (reference sequence). This CDR3 has 13 residues. CDR3 amino acids: CASSWGQIYEQYF. The CDR3 DNA reads TGTGCCAGCAGCTGGGGACAGATCTACGAGCAGTACTTC.

This clonotype appeared many times. The chain is built from TRBV11-2 and TRBJ2-1, with D maybe TRBD1 (6 bases). The germline V and J ends were trimmed by 4 bases and 9 bases, with 10 bases remaining between them. The germline gives CDR1 SGHAT, CDR2 FQNNGV. This CDR3 has 12 amino acids. CDR3: CASSSQGSEQFF. Here the CDR3 DNA reads TGTGCCAGCAGCTCGCAGGGGAGTGAGCAGTTCTTC.

V and J are TRBV7-8 and TRBJ1-1; D perhaps matches TRBD1 (6 bases). The CDR3 runs 15 residues. The germline V gene encodes CDR1 SGHVS and CDR2 FQNEAQ. The V end lost 1 base, the J end lost 2 bases, and 11 bases lay between the germline ends. This CDR3 reads CASSLVRTANTEAFF. In nucleotides, the CDR3 is TGTGCCAGCAGCTTAGTCCGGACAGCCAACACTGAAGCTTTCTTT.

In this sample, this clonotype turned up many times. This chain connects TRBV5-6 to TRBJ2-7; TRBD1 matches 7 bases. Germline CDR1 reads SGHDT; CDR2 reads YYEEEE. With V trimmed by 4 bases and J by 4 bases, 11 bases remained unmatched. This CDR3 spans 15 amino acids. CDR3 nucleotides: TGTGCCAGCAGCCCGTGGGGCAGGGGGTTATACGAGCAGTACTTC. It specifies CASSPWGRGLYEQYF.

The chain recombines TRBV6-6 with TRBJ2-1, with 10 nucleotides matching TRBD2. CDR3 length: 15 residues. Trimming removed 2 bases from V and 7 bases from J; junction bases left unmatched: 5. Per germline, CDR1 MNHNY and CDR2 SVGAGI (reference sequence). CDR3 DNA sequence: TGTGCCAGCAGTTACGGTCTAGCGGGGGATAATGAGCAGTTCTTC. It codes for CASSYGLAGDNEQFF.

This clonotype was seen at least ten times. The CDR3 DNA reads as TGTGCCAGCAGTGAAGGACGGTATGCCTATGGCTACACCTTC. Translated: CASSEGRYAYGYTF. The rearrangement joins TRBV6-1 to TRBJ1-2; D gene uncertain. The CDR3 length is 14 residues. Germline CDR1 and CDR2: MNHNS and SASEGT. V lost 1 base and J lost 4, with 10 bases in between.

A few counts support this clonotype. The chain is built from TRBV2 and TRBJ1-1; D unclear. Trimming took off 3 bases at V and 1 base at J, with 9 bases between the two ends. CDR1 is SNHLY, CDR2 FYNNEI, per germline. The CDR3 extends over 14 amino acids. Here the CDR3 DNA reads TGTGCCAGCAGTGATGTCGGAAGGAACACTGAAGCTTTCTTT. Its protein is CASSDVGRNTEAFF.

The table lists this clonotype with many counts. J is TRBJ2-3 and V is TRBV7-8; D is unresolved. The germline V and J ends were trimmed by 1 base and 2 bases, with 7 bases remaining between them. CDR3 length: 14 amino acids. Germline CDR1 is SGHVS and CDR2 is FQNEAQ. The CDR3 loop is CASSLGGITDTQYF. CDR3 bases: TGTGCCAGCAGCTTAGGTGGGATCACAGATACGCAGTATTTT.

This clonotype was recorded many times. This chain joins TRBV20-1 and TRBJ2-7; 7 bases align to TRBD1. This CDR3 spans 11 amino acids. J lost 4 bases, V lost 5 bases, and 2 bases had no gene match. The germline V gene has CDR1 DFQATT and CDR2 SNEGSKA (reference sequence). For the CDR3, the DNA is TGCAGTGCTCGACAGGGTTACGAGCAGTACTTC. Amino acids: CSARQGYEQYF.

This clonotype was detected ten times or more. The gene calls are TRBV7-8 and TRBJ2-1, with a possible D match to TRBD1 (7 bases). CDR1 is SGHVS and CDR2 is FQNEAQ in the germline V gene. The CDR3 totals 16 residues. The germline V and J ends were trimmed by 5 bases and 9 bases, with 23 bases remaining between them. CDR3 coding DNA: TGTGCCAGCAGCCCTGTGGCAGGGGGAGGTTTGAGTGAGCAGTTCTTC. Its translation: CASSPVAGGGLSEQFF.

The genes are TRBV2 and TRBJ1-4, with 12 bases aligning to TRBD1. There are 15 residues in the CDR3. Germline V gives CDR1 SNHLY, CDR2 FYNNEI. J was trimmed by 5 bases and V by 8 bases; bases with no gene match: 6. The CDR3 DNA reads as TGTGCCAGCCTTAGGGGGACAGGGGGCAATGAAAAACTGTTTTTT. Translated, it gives CASLRGTGGNEKLFF.

The V call is TRBV19, the J call TRBJ1-2, with D tentatively TRBD1 (6 bases). There are 16 residues in the CDR3. Per germline, CDR1 LNHDA and CDR2 SQIVND (reference sequence). Deletions cut 1 base from V and 6 bases from J, with 18 bases between. The CDR3, as DNA: TGTGCCAGTAGTATAGGTTATACGACAGGTCTCGATGGCTACACCTTC. Translating gives CASSIGYTTGLDGYTF.

This clonotype was picked up a small number of times. J is TRBJ2-1 and V is TRBV9, with D hard to call. The length of the CDR3 is 15 residues. Germline V gives CDR1 SGDLS, CDR2 YYNGEE. V was trimmed by 1 base and J by 1 base, leaving 9 bases between them. The CDR3, as DNA: TGTGCCAGCAGCGTATATGGGAATTCCTACAATGAGCAGTTCTTC. It specifies CASSVYGNSYNEQFF.

This chain joins TRBV5-5 and TRBJ2-1; 8 positions agree with TRBD2. CDR1 SGHKS and CDR2 YYEKEE come from the germline V gene (reference sequence). There are 16 residues in the CDR3. J gave up 8 bases and V 4 bases, and 14 bases lay outside the gene matches. CDR3: CASSLLAGLSLYEQFF. The CDR3 DNA is TGTGCCAGCAGCCTGTTAGCGGGGTTGAGTTTGTATGAGCAGTTCTTC.

This clonotype occurred a few times. The gene calls are TRBV7-9 and TRBJ2-5; possibly TRBD1 or TRBD2 for D (6 bases each). The ends were cut back, 3 bases at V and 2 bases at J, with 10 bases in the middle. Germline CDR1 is SEHNR and CDR2 is FQNEAQ (reference sequence). The CDR3 contains 14 residues. The CDR3 DNA reads as TGTGCCAGCAGCTTGGAGGGGGGACAAGAGACCCAGTACTTC. It translates to CASSLEGGQETQYF.

This clonotype was detected ten times or more. The chain recombines TRBV7-9 with TRBJ1-5; D uncertain. The V and J ends lost 1 base and 4 bases respectively, with 2 bases between them. There are 12 residues in the CDR3. CDR1 and CDR2 from the germline V gene are SEHNR and FQNEAQ (reference sequence). The CDR3 region is CASSLGNQPQHF. As DNA, the CDR3 is TGTGCCAGCAGCTTAGGTAATCAGCCCCAGCATTTT.

V gene TRBV19 combines with J gene TRBJ2-6; D not certain. Trimming removed 3 bases from V and 1 base from J, with 7 bases in between. Germline-derived CDR1 and CDR2 are LNHDA and SQIVND (reference sequence). The CDR3 is 15 amino acids. CDR3 sequence (DNA): TGTGCCAGTAGTATGTCAGGATCTGGGGCCAACGTCCTGACTTTC. Amino acids: CASSMSGSGANVLTF.